Each of the 20 T cell receptor beta chains below was sequenced from the same sample in a study of beta chain features in type 1 diabetes. Expressed TCRB transcripts were sequenced because the entire RNA isolate underwent reverse transcription. Profiled with immunoSEQ multiplex PCR; TCRdb holds only in-frame clones, not every one. Of roughly 610,000 clones listed, around a sixth are singletons. Sequenced sample: naive CD4+ T cells from blood. These receptors were taken from a man aged 18 to 30 in good health.

This clone was counted a few times. The rearrangement uses TRBV6-7 and TRBJ2-1; 9 bases line up with TRBD2. TRBV6-7 is an open reading frame whose function is uncertain. Losses at the gene ends were 5 bases for V and 8 bases for J; bases not matched to a gene: 22. This CDR3 contains 19 residues. CDR3 loop: CASSPRTSERTETDDEQFF. The CDR3 DNA sequence: TGTGCCAGCAGTCCCCGGACTAGCGAAAGAACCGAGACCGACGATGAGCAGTTCTTC.

The chain recombines TRBV14 with TRBJ2-7, with D uncertain. Germline-derived CDR1 and CDR2 are SGHDN and FVKESK. This CDR3 has 15 amino acids. The V gene lost 4 bases and the J gene lost 0 bases, with 13 bases spanning the gap. The CDR3 here is CASSPHMTSSYEQYF. The CDR3, as DNA: TGTGCCAGCAGCCCGCATATGACCAGCTCCTACGAGCAGTACTTC.

The chain links TRBV4-3 to TRBJ2-4, with TRBD2 identical over 9 bases. Germline assignment: CDR1 LGHNA and CDR2 YSLEER. Trimming cost V 0 bases and J 3 bases; bases outside gene matches: 12. The CDR3 covers 19 residues. CDR3 in DNA: TGCGCCAGCAGCCAAGATTTAAGCCTAGCGGGATTCGTCAAAAACATTCAGTACTTC. Its translation: CASSQDLSLAGFVKNIQYF.

The sample holds a few counts of this clone. The CDR3 region has the DNA TGTGCCAGCAGTTCACAGGGAGGCCGTTTGTTTTTT. It yields the protein CASSSQGGRLFF. The chain joins TRBV6-5 to TRBJ1-4; TRBD1 is a possible D gene (6 bases). Trimming shortened V by 4 bases and J by 15 bases, and 15 bases separated the two germline ends. CDR3 length equals 12 residues. Germline V CDR1 and CDR2: MNHEY, SVGAGI.

A few counts support this clone. The chain has TRBV27 and TRBJ1-5, with D tentatively TRBD1 (5 bases). The germline gives CDR1 MNHEY, CDR2 SMNVEV (reference sequence). V was clipped by 6 bases and J by 7 bases, with 13 bases between them. This CDR3 is 13 amino acids long. CDR3 in amino acids: CASRTLTGQPQHF. As DNA, the CDR3 is TGTGCCAGCAGGACCCTTACAGGACAGCCCCAGCATTTT.

The CDR3 protein is CASSRTSGRTHEQYF. The DNA of the CDR3 is TGCGCCAGCAGCAGGACTAGCGGGAGGACCCACGAGCAGTACTTC. V is TRBV5-1 and J is TRBJ2-5; 14 nucleotides agree with TRBD2. The J call is uncertain, as TRBJ2-7 better fits the DNA end. CDR1 and CDR2 from the germline V gene are SGHRS and YFSETQ. This CDR3 spans 15 amino acids.

This chain uses TRBV4-2 with TRBJ2-1; 7 nucleotides agree with TRBD2. V lost 1 base and J lost 4; bases outside the gene matches: 7. The CDR3 contains 16 residues. Germline V gene sequence: CDR1 LGHNA, CDR2 YNFKEQ. In DNA form, the CDR3 reads TGTGCCAGCAGCCAAGCAAGCGGGGCCATATACAATGAGCAGTTCTTC. Its translation is CASSQASGAIYNEQFF.

J is TRBJ1-5 and V is TRBV5-6; D is unclear. V gave up 0 bases and J gave up 5 bases, with 15 bases separating them. Germline CDR1 reads SGHDT; CDR2 reads YYEEEE. The CDR3 length is 16 residues. This CDR3 reads CASSLGGGSPYQPQHF. In nucleotides, the CDR3 is TGTGCCAGCAGCTTGGGTGGAGGAAGCCCTTATCAGCCCCAGCATTTT.

This clone came up a few times. The chain combines TRBV25-1 with TRBJ1-2; D is ambiguous. The germline V gene encodes CDR1 MGHDK and CDR2 SYGVNS. The CDR3 length is 16 residues. V was trimmed by 2 bases and J by 2 bases, leaving 15 bases between them. CDR3 DNA sequence: TGTGCCAGCAGTGAAGGCAGACTACGGAACAACTATGGCTACACCTTC. This gives the protein CASSEGRLRNNYGYTF.

This clone was observed a handful of times. Mismatch with germline at one junction end may stem from a read error. The chain links TRBV10-3 to TRBJ2-1; 10 bases fit TRBD2. CDR3 size: 16 residues. The V gene's germline CDR1 is ENHRY and CDR2 SYGVKD. The CDR3 here is CAISPSGSGSFNEQFF. The CDR3 coding sequence is TGTGCCATCAGTCCTAGCGGGAGTGGGTCCTTCAATGAGCAGTTCTTC.

The table lists this clone with a few counts. The chain joins TRBV9 to TRBJ2-1; the match to TRBD1 covers 9 bases. V lost 3 bases to trimming and J lost 5 bases; unmatched junction nucleotides: 9. This CDR3 contains 16 residues. The germline CDR1 and CDR2 sequences are SGDLS and YYNGEE. The CDR3 nucleotides are TGTGCCAGCAGCGCGGGGCCGGGACAGGGAAACAATGAGCAGTTCTTC. Translated, it gives CASSAGPGQGNNEQFF.

This clone was seen a handful of times. The V and J genes are TRBV7-8 and TRBJ2-7, with D maybe TRBD1 (6 bases). The CDR3 sequence is 16 residues long. The germline V gene has CDR1 SGHVS and CDR2 FQNEAQ. V lost 5 bases, J lost 2 bases, and 19 bases lay in between. CDR3 loop: CASSPTGRGIPYEQYF. CDR3 coding DNA: TGTGCCAGCAGCCCCACGGGCAGGGGAATACCCTACGAGCAGTACTTC.

The chain is built from TRBV7-2 and TRBJ2-2; D call uncertain. V was trimmed by 1 base and J by 3 bases, leaving 12 bases between them. Germline CDR1 reads SGHTA; CDR2 reads FQGNSA. This CDR3 comprises 16 residues. The CDR3 sequence is CASSLVTGSDTGELFF. DNA for the CDR3: TGTGCCAGCAGCTTAGTAACGGGTTCGGACACCGGGGAGCTGTTTTTT.

This clone has a handful of counts. The chain combines TRBV5-1 with TRBJ1-1; D may be TRBD1 (6 bases). Germline V CDR1 and CDR2: SGHRS, YFSETQ. Trimming removed 3 bases from V and 0 bases from J, with 9 bases in between. There are 14 residues in the CDR3. CDR3 in amino acids: CASSSGTLNTEAFF. The DNA for the CDR3 is TGCGCCAGCAGCTCCGGGACATTGAACACTGAAGCTTTCTTT.

This clone has a handful of counts. The chain employs TRBV11-2 and TRBJ2-7, with 8 positions matching TRBD2. This CDR3 is built from 15 residues. Trimming removed 6 bases from V and 2 bases from J; junction bases left unmatched: 9. From germline, CDR1 is SGHAT and CDR2 FQNNGV. The CDR3 protein is CASRRPPGLAYEQYF. CDR3 DNA sequence: TGTGCCAGCAGACGCCCTCCGGGACTAGCCTACGAGCAGTACTTC.

This clone was counted between two and nine times. The chain links TRBV25-1 to TRBJ1-1; D remains ambiguous. In germline, CDR1 is MGHDK, CDR2 SYGVNS. Trimming stripped 3 bases from V and 6 bases from J, with 11 bases between. The CDR3 consists of 13 residues. The CDR3 sequence: CASSDQLRSEAFF. CDR3 in DNA: TGTGCCAGCAGTGACCAATTGCGCTCTGAAGCTTTCTTT.

Note on this clone: Other nucleotide sequences in the sample specify the same CDR3. The rearrangement joins TRBV5-1 to TRBJ2-7; D perhaps matches TRBD1 (6 bases). The CDR3 is 12 amino acids. Trimming stripped 0 bases from V and 5 bases from J, with 6 bases between. CDR1 is SGHRS and CDR2 is YFSETQ in the germline V gene. CDR3 nucleotides: TGCGCCAGCAGCTTGGAGGGGGACGAGCAGTACTTC. Encoded protein: CASSLEGDEQYF.

This clone showed up just a few times. The chain uses TRBV10-3 and TRBJ2-2, with D tentatively TRBD2 (5 bases). The CDR3 length is 14 residues. Germline V gives CDR1 ENHRY, CDR2 SYGVKD. Trimming took off 6 bases at V and 0 bases at J, with 8 bases between the two ends. DNA of the CDR3: TGTGCCATCAGCGGGCGGGCGAACACCGGGGAGCTGTTTTTT. Translated, it gives CAISGRANTGELFF.

The chain recombines TRBV7-2 with TRBJ2-7; tentatively, D is TRBD2 (5 bases). The CDR3 is made up of 14 amino acids. Germline CDR1 and CDR2: SGHTA and FQGNSA. V was trimmed by 5 bases and J by 0 bases, leaving 11 bases between them. The CDR3 protein is CASSPRGGSYEQYF. The CDR3 DNA follows: TGTGCCAGCAGCCCCCGGGGTGGCTCCTACGAGCAGTACTTC.

V is TRBV15 and J is TRBJ2-4; weak D call: TRBD2 (7 bases). Trimming removed 0 bases from V and 0 bases from J, with 12 bases in between. Per germline, CDR1 LNHNV and CDR2 YYDKDF (reference sequence). The CDR3 sequence is 17 residues long. CDR3 region: CATSREGEGVAKNIQYF. CDR3 DNA sequence: TGTGCCACCAGCAGAGAAGGGGAGGGGGTAGCCAAAAACATTCAGTACTTC.